Following are 32 T cell receptor beta chains from one sample sequenced in a study of early T cells in non-severe SARS-CoV-2 infection. TCRdb re-derived calls from the 5' RACE reads in MiXCR, one entry per CDR3 protein. Seen here are about 59,000 distinct CDR3 sequences, around 13% observed once, and the top ten hold about 10%. Sequenced material: whole blood, taken at baseline. These receptors all stem from an adult who was a healthcare worker with PCR-confirmed SARS-CoV-2 infection or an uninfected control (not recorded which).

This clonotype was counted a few times. The J gene is TRBJ2-1, the V gene TRBV5-1; D is unclear. In germline, CDR1 is SGHRS, CDR2 YFSETQ. The CDR3 is 12 amino acids. V shed 1 base and J shed 4 bases, with 3 bases lying between them. In nucleotides, the CDR3 is TGCGCCAGCAGCTTGTTTTACAATGAGCAGTTCTTC. As protein: CASSLFYNEQFF.

In its sample, this clonotype was seen a few times. The V call is TRBV29-1, the J call TRBJ2-5; unclear D gene. V lost 5 bases and J 2 bases, leaving 12 bases between the germline ends. Per the germline V gene, CDR1 is SQVTM and CDR2 is ANQGSEA. The CDR3 is 13 amino acids. CDR3 amino acids: CSVIRLEQETQYF. The DNA of the CDR3 is TGCAGCGTTATTAGACTGGAACAAGAGACCCAGTACTTC.

This clonotype was seen only a few times. This sequence joins TRBV3-1 and TRBJ1-6, with unresolved D. V gave up 8 bases and J gave up 6 bases, with 8 bases separating them. The CDR3 extends over 12 amino acids. Germline CDR1 LGHDT, CDR2 YNNKEL (reference sequence). The CDR3 region is CASRAVNSPLHF. As DNA, the CDR3 is TGTGCCAGCCGGGCCGTTAATTCACCCCTCCACTTT.

This clonotype was counted between two and nine times. The chain recombines TRBV29-1 with TRBJ2-7; no definite D call. V lost 6 bases and J lost 6, with 18 bases in between. Per germline, CDR1 SQVTM and CDR2 ANQGSEA. CDR3 length equals 13 residues. The CDR3 nucleotides read TGCAGCGTCCTCGTTGAGTCGAACGGCGAGCAGTACTTC. It translates to CSVLVESNGEQYF.

The genes are TRBV20-1 and TRBJ1-2; D is uncertain. This CDR3 contains 14 residues. V was trimmed by 5 bases and J by 1 base, leaving 14 bases between them. CDR1 and CDR2 from the germline V gene are DFQATT and SNEGSKA (reference sequence). CDR3 sequence: CSAHIAAYNYGYTF. CDR3 in DNA: TGCAGTGCTCATATCGCGGCCTATAACTATGGCTACACCTTC.

Only a few counts were recorded for this clonotype. The chain is built from TRBV5-1 and TRBJ1-2; a possible D gene is TRBD1 (5 bases). Germline V CDR1 and CDR2: SGHRS, YFSETQ. V was shortened by 1 base and J by 5 bases, with 9 bases between the two germline ends. This CDR3 is built from 13 residues. CDR3 DNA: TGCGCCAGCAGCTTGCAGGGAGAGTATGGCTACACCTTC. Translated: CASSLQGEYGYTF.

The chain links TRBV6-2 or TRBV6-3 to TRBJ2-7, with 7 bases matching TRBD2. Losses at the gene ends were 8 bases for V and 3 bases for J; bases not matched to a gene: 13. Germline V gives CDR1 MNHEY, CDR2 SVGEGT. The CDR3 extends over 15 amino acids. CDR3 protein: CASSSGLADLYEQYF. The DNA for the CDR3 is TGTGCCAGCTCCTCTGGCCTAGCGGACCTCTACGAGCAGTACTTC.

The chain joins TRBV28 to TRBJ2-3, with 9 nucleotides matching TRBD1. With 6 bases clipped from V and 0 bases from J, the junction kept 10 bases outside the gene matches. This CDR3 is 17 amino acids long. The germline V gene encodes CDR1 MDHEN and CDR2 SYDVKM. CDR3 loop: CASSSIRDRASTDTQYF. The CDR3 DNA follows: TGTGCCAGCAGCTCAATTCGGGACAGGGCCAGCACAGATACGCAGTATTTT.

This clonotype appeared a few times. V is TRBV9 and J is TRBJ2-3, with D possibly being TRBD1 or TRBD2 (5 bases each). V lost 1 base, J lost 10 bases, and 16 bases lay in between. Germline assignment: CDR1 SGDLS and CDR2 YYNGEE. The CDR3 sequence is 14 residues long. CDR3 nucleotides: TGTGCCAGCAGCGTAACGGGACCCAGTCCCCCGCAGTATTTT. It is translated as CASSVTGPSPPQYF.

In this sample, this clonotype turned up a few times. The rearrangement joins TRBV27 to TRBJ2-3; 7 nucleotides line up with TRBD1. V was pared by 9 bases and J by 0 bases, with 9 bases of the junction left unmatched. The length of the CDR3 is 15 residues. Germline V CDR1 and CDR2: MNHEY, SMNVEV (reference sequence). The CDR3 nucleotides read TGTGCCAGTGGGAGAGGGGGCCCAAGCACAGATACGCAGTATTTT. As protein: CASGRGGPSTDTQYF.

The chain is built from TRBV18 and TRBJ2-5; 8 bases agree with TRBD2. The CDR3 loop spans 14 amino acids. The V gene's germline CDR1 is KGHSH and CDR2 LQKENI. Losses at the gene ends were 4 bases for V and 2 bases for J; bases not matched to a gene: 3. The DNA of the CDR3 is TGTGCCAGCTCACGAAGCGGGAGTCAAGAGACCCAGTACTTC. Protein sequence: CASSRSGSQETQYF.

In the case of this clonotype: This sequence may be a read error, since a much larger clone differs from it by one base. The rearrangement uses TRBV28 and TRBJ2-7; D is undetermined. Germline V gene data show CDR1 as MDHEN and CDR2 as SYDVKM. The CDR3 loop spans 14 amino acids. The CDR3 bases are TGTGTCAGCAGCCCCCGAGCCCTGCGGTACGAGCAGTACTTC. Encoded protein: CVSSPRALRYEQYF.

This clonotype was counted ten times or more. V and J are TRBV7-6 and TRBJ1-4, with D uncertain. Germline CDR1 SGHVS, CDR2 FNYEAQ. The V and J ends lost 2 bases and 0 bases respectively, with 7 bases between them. This CDR3 is built from 15 residues. The CDR3 nucleotides read TGTGCCAGCAGCTTAATGGGGTCAACTAATGAAAAACTGTTTTTT. Protein: CASSLMGSTNEKLFF.

The chain couples TRBV4-1 to TRBJ1-1, with D uncertain. V lost 2 bases and J 5 bases, leaving 9 bases between the germline ends. Germline loops: CDR1 MGHRA, CDR2 YSYEKL. This CDR3 is built from 13 residues. The CDR3 is CASSQSLGTEAFF. CDR3 DNA: TGCGCCAGCAGCCAAAGTTTGGGGACTGAAGCTTTCTTT.

This clonotype was seen once. V is TRBV27 and J is TRBJ2-3, with D tentatively TRBD1 (5 bases). Germline values: CDR1 MNHEY, CDR2 SMNVEV (reference sequence). The CDR3 sequence is 15 residues long. The V gene lost 3 bases and the J gene lost 2 bases, with 12 bases spanning the gap. CDR3: CASSLGNRPTDTQYF. Here the CDR3 DNA reads TGTGCCAGCAGTTTGGGAAACAGGCCCACAGATACGCAGTATTTT.

This clonotype was seen a few times. J is TRBJ1-5 and V is TRBV12-3 or TRBV12-4, with a tentative D call TRBD1 (5 bases). V was cut by 5 bases and J by 12 bases, with 14 bases left in between. The CDR3 contains 12 residues. The CDR3 is CASSGRGRLQHF. In nucleotides, the CDR3 is TGTGCCAGCAGTGGACGGGGACGACTCCAGCATTTT.

The V call is TRBV6-5, the J call TRBJ2-5, with TRBD2 matching over 9 bases. J was trimmed by 5 bases and V by 6 bases; bases with no gene match: 13. This CDR3 region has 16 residues. Germline-derived CDR1 and CDR2 are MNHEY and SVGAGI. The CDR3 coding sequence is TGTGCCAGCAGCAGGGTAGCGGGGGCCGCCCCCGAGACCCAGTACTTC. It encodes CASSRVAGAAPETQYF.

This chain connects TRBV6-5 to TRBJ2-7; 7 bases are shared with TRBD1. Germline assignment: CDR1 MNHEY and CDR2 SVGAGI. V gave up 6 bases and J gave up 0 bases; unmatched junction bases: 8. CDR3 length equals 15 residues. The DNA for the CDR3 is TGTGCCAGCAGCATGACAGGGATTTACTCCTACGAGCAGTACTTC. It is translated as CASSMTGIYSYEQYF.

The rearrangement links TRBV5-1 to TRBJ1-5; weak D call: TRBD1 (5 bases). V was shortened by 4 bases and J by 1 base, with 12 bases between the two germline ends. CDR3 length: 15 amino acids. Germline CDR1 reads SGHRS; CDR2 reads YFSETQ. The chain's CDR3 is CASSEEWGSNQPQHF. The CDR3 coding sequence is TGCGCCAGCAGCGAGGAGTGGGGCAGCAATCAGCCCCAGCATTTT.

This clonotype was counted only a few times. The chain recombines TRBV12-3 or TRBV12-4 with TRBJ2-1; D ambiguous. The length of the CDR3 is 11 residues. Trimming shortened V by 6 bases and J by 10 bases, and 10 bases separated the two germline ends. This CDR3 reads CASSGHGEQFF. The CDR3 region has the DNA TGTGCCAGCAGCGGGCACGGCGAGCAGTTCTTC.

This clonotype was seen more than once but under ten times. V is TRBV29-1 and J is TRBJ2-1; 14 bases are shared with TRBD2. Germline V CDR1 and CDR2: SQVTM, ANQGSEA. The CDR3 length is 16 residues. J gave up 4 bases and V 3 bases, and 5 bases lay outside the gene matches. The chain's CDR3 is CSVDGLAGGQYNEQFF. CDR3 nucleotides: TGCAGCGTTGATGGACTAGCGGGGGGACAATACAATGAGCAGTTCTTC.

The V and J genes are TRBV5-1 and TRBJ2-7; the match to TRBD2 covers 13 bases. Trimming cost V 4 bases and J 6 bases; bases outside gene matches: 7. This CDR3 has 15 amino acids. Germline V lookup: CDR1 SGHRS, CDR2 YFSETQ. CDR3 residues: CASSQRTSGSSEQYF. CDR3 coding DNA: TGCGCCAGCAGCCAACGGACTAGCGGGAGCTCCGAGCAGTACTTC. Combining the CDR3 with reference TRBV5-1 and TRBJ2-7 gives the whole variable domain KAGVTQTPRYLIKTRGQQVTLSCSPISGHRSVSWYQQTPGQGLQFLFEYFSETQRNKGNFPGRFSGRQFSNSRSEMNVSTLELGDSALYLCASSQRTSGSSEQYFGPGTRLTVT.

The V and J genes are TRBV7-3 and TRBJ1-1, with TRBD1 as a possible D gene (5 bases). CDR1 and CDR2 (germline): SGHTA, FQGTGA. CDR3 size: 14 residues. Between the trimmed V and J ends, which lost 4 bases and 7 bases, there was a span of 16 bases. The CDR3 spells CASSSRGRRDEAFF. DNA for the CDR3: TGTGCCAGCAGCTCCCGGGGGAGGAGGGATGAAGCTTTCTTT.

This clonotype rates as medium-sized (0.01 to 0.1%). The chain recombines TRBV20-1 with TRBJ2-1, with 12 nucleotides matching TRBD2. Unmatched junction bases numbered 6, after V lost 5 bases and J lost 7 bases. Germline lookup yields CDR1 DFQATT and CDR2 SNEGSKA (reference sequence). The CDR3 is 14 residues long. CDR3 protein: CSAYTGTSGNEQFF. As DNA, the CDR3 is TGCAGTGCTTATACCGGGACTAGCGGGAATGAGCAGTTCTTC.

This clonotype was observed many times. This rearrangement joins TRBV7-9 to TRBJ1-4; 7 bases map to TRBD1. The CDR3 is 13 amino acids. Germline V gene lookup returns CDR1 SEHNR and CDR2 FQNEAQ (reference sequence). V lost 7 bases, J lost 4 bases, and 3 bases stayed unmatched. CDR3 bases: TGTGCCAGCAAATGGGACAGTAATGAAAAACTGTTTTTT. This translates into CASKWDSNEKLFF.

The V gene is TRBV27, the J gene TRBJ2-5, with TRBD1 matching over 12 bases. Per germline, CDR1 MNHEY and CDR2 SMNVEV (reference sequence). The V gene end was trimmed by 4 bases and the J gene end by 3 bases; junction bases not matched to a gene: 9. CDR3 size: 17 residues. As DNA, the CDR3 is TGTGCCAGCAGTTGGGGACAGGGGGCGAAAAACAAAGAGACCCAGTACTTC. Protein: CASSWGQGAKNKETQYF.

There are many counts of this clonotype. The CDR3 region has the DNA TGTGCCAGCAGTACCCGAAAGCAGCCCCAGCATTTT. It is translated as CASSTRKQPQHF. This chain connects TRBV12-3 or TRBV12-4 to TRBJ1-5; D ambiguous. Trimming pared 5 bases from V and 7 bases from J, leaving 9 bases between. CDR3 length equals 12 residues.

This clonotype was detected many times. The J gene is TRBJ2-1, the V gene TRBV20-1, with TRBD2 matching over 14 bases. V was pared by 5 bases and J by 8 bases, with 5 bases of the junction left unmatched. The CDR3 totals 14 residues. Germline CDR1 DFQATT, CDR2 SNEGSKA (reference sequence). CDR3 amino acids: CSAPGTSGRDEQFF. The CDR3 nucleotides read TGCAGTGCTCCCGGGACTAGCGGGAGAGATGAGCAGTTCTTC.

V gene TRBV11-3 combines with J gene TRBJ1-3; D not certain. Germline assignment: CDR1 SGHNT and CDR2 YENEEA. CDR3 length: 11 residues. Trimming took off 4 bases at V and 9 bases at J, with 7 bases between the two ends. The CDR3 sequence is CASSSGVTIYF. The CDR3 nucleotides read TGTGCCAGCAGCTCAGGAGTCACCATATATTTT. Complete variable domain (other parts from reference TRBV11-3 and TRBJ1-3): EAGVVQSPRYKIIEKKQPVAFWCNPISGHNTLYWYLQNLGQGPELLIRYENEEAVDDSQLPKDRFSAERLKGVDSTLKIQPAELGDSAVYLCASSSGVTIYFGEGSWLTVV.

This clonotype was detected only a few times. This chain connects TRBV7-6 to TRBJ2-2; 13 bases fit TRBD2. Germline CDR1 reads SGHVS; CDR2 reads FNYEAQ. The CDR3 is 17 amino acids. The junction had 4 bases not matched to a gene; V was cut back by 5 bases and J by 1 base. CDR3 nucleotide sequence: TGTGCCAGCAGCGTCGGACTAGCGGGGGAGAACACCGGGGAGCTGTTTTTT. This sequence encodes CASSVGLAGENTGELFF. Complete variable domain (other parts from reference TRBV7-6 and TRBJ2-2): GAGVSQSPRYKVTKRGQDVALRCDPISGHVSLYWYRQALGQGPEFLTYFNYEAQQDKSGLPNDRFSAERPEGSISTLTIQRTEQRDSAMYRCASSVGLAGENTGELFFGEGSRLTVL.

This clonotype has a count of ten or more. The chain carries TRBV12-3 or TRBV12-4 and TRBJ1-1; D unclear. The V end was cut by 4 bases, the J end by 3 bases, with 9 bases between. The CDR3 loop spans 13 amino acids. The CDR3 region is CASSSSEDTEAFF. The CDR3 nucleotides read TGTGCCAGCAGTTCGTCAGAGGACACTGAAGCTTTCTTT.

This clonotype was detected only a few times. V gene TRBV20-1 combines with J gene TRBJ2-1; the D is unclear. V lost 0 bases to trimming and J lost 7 bases, with 10 bases between them. This CDR3 is built from 13 residues. Per germline, CDR1 DFQATT and CDR2 SNEGSKA (reference sequence). CDR3 nucleotides: TGCAGTGCTAGAGAAATCAATTCAAATGAGCAGTTCTTC. Translated, it gives CSAREINSNEQFF.